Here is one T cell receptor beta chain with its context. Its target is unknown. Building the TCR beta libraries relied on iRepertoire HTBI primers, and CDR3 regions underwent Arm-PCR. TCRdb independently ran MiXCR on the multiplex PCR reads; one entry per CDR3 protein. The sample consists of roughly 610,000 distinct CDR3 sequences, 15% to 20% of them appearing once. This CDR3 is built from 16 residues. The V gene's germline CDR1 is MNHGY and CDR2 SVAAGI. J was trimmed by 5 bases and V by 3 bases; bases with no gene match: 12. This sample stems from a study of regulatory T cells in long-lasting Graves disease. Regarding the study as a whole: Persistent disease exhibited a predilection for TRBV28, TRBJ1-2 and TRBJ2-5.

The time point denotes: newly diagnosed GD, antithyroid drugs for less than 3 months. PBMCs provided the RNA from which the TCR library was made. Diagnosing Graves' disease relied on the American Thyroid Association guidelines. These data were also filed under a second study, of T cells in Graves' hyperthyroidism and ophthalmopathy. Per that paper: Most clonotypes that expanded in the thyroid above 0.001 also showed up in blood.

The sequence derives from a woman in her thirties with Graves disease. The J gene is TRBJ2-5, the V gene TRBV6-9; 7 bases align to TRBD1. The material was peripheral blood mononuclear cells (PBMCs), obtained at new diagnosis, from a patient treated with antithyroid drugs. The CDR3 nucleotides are TGTGCCAGCAGTTACGGGAATAACAGGGGTTCGGAGACCCAGTACTTC. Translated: CASSYGNNRGSETQYF.